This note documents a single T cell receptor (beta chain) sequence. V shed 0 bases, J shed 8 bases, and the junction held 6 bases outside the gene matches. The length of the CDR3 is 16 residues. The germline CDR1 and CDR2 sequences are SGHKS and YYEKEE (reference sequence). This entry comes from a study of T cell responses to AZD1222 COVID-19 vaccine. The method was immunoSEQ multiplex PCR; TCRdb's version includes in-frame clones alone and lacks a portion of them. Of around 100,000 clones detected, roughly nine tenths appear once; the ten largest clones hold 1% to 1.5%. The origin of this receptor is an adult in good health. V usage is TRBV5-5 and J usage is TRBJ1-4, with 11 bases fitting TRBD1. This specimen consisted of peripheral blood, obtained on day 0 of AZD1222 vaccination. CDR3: CASSLGARDRGEKLFF. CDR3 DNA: TGTGCCAGCAGCTTGGGCGCCCGGGACAGGGGGGAAAAACTGTTTTTT.